These 10 T cell receptor beta chains were all obtained from the same sample, sequenced in a study of T cells in Graves' hyperthyroidism and ophthalmopathy. TCR beta CDR3 regions were amplified from RNA. Primed by the HTBI set, a first-round RT-PCR was run on the TCR CDR3. Using its own MiXCR run on the multiplex PCR reads, TCRdb lists one record per CDR3 protein. The sample shows hundreds of thousands of distinct CDR3 sequences, over 15% of them seen only once. The source material was blood. The receptors come from a woman under 30 with Graves' hyperthyroidism.

V usage is TRBV28 and J usage is TRBJ1-5, with D perhaps matching TRBD1 (6 bases). Looked up from germline, CDR1 is MDHEN and CDR2 is SYDVKM. This CDR3 region has 12 residues. Between the trimmed V and J ends, which lost 11 bases and 8 bases, there was a span of 16 bases. The CDR3 nucleotides read TGTGCCGGCGTAGAGGGGGGAGAGCCCCAGCATTTT. Translation gives CAGVEGGEPQHF.

This clonotype came up many times. V usage is TRBV12-3 or TRBV12-4 and J usage is TRBJ2-1; no reliable D call. V was shortened by 2 bases and J by 6 bases, with 8 bases between the two germline ends. The CDR3 spans 13 residues. In DNA, the CDR3 is TGTGCCAGCAGTTTAAATCAGCTCAATGAGCAGTTCTTC. This gives the protein CASSLNQLNEQFF.

This clonotype appeared many times. The chain links TRBV24-1 to TRBJ2-3; 8 nucleotides align to TRBD1. Germline CDR1 reads KGHDR; CDR2 reads SFDVKD. The CDR3 is made up of 18 amino acids. The trim removed 2 bases at V and 3 bases at J, leaving 12 bases unmatched. CDR3 residues: CATSDWTGYLGSTDTQYF. CDR3 sequence (DNA): TGTGCCACCAGTGATTGGACAGGGTATCTTGGCTCGACAGATACGCAGTATTTT.

CDR3 in amino acids: CASSFVPSGSHEQFF. CDR3 nucleotide sequence: TGTGCCAGCAGCTTTGTCCCTAGCGGGTCTCATGAGCAGTTCTTC. V and J are TRBV27 and TRBJ2-1; 8 bases align to TRBD2. J was trimmed by 8 bases and V by 6 bases; bases with no gene match: 12. The CDR3 runs to 15 residues. From germline, CDR1 is MNHEY and CDR2 SMNVEV (reference sequence).

In this sample, this clonotype turned up many times. The chain is built from TRBV20-1 and TRBJ2-2; TRBD2 aligns across 10 bases. This CDR3 is 15 amino acids long. The V segment lost 4 bases and the J segment 7 bases; nucleotides outside the gene matches: 9. CDR1 and CDR2 (germline): DFQATT, SNEGSKA (reference sequence). In DNA form, the CDR3 reads TGCAGTGCTACTCCTAGCGGGAGCGGAGGCGGGGAGCTGTTTTTT. This translates into CSATPSGSGGGELFF.

The chain recombines TRBV6-1 with TRBJ2-7; D call uncertain. V lost 7 bases and J 2 bases, leaving 24 bases between the germline ends. The CDR3 loop spans 17 amino acids. Germline CDR1 is MNHNS and CDR2 is SASEGT. The CDR3 DNA follows: TGTGCCAGCACTCAAAGTCGAGGCGAGTTCAGACCCTACGAGCAGTACTTC. Translation gives CASTQSRGEFRPYEQYF.

This clonotype turned up a few times. The rearrangement links TRBV19 to TRBJ2-3; D is uncertain. The CDR3 is made up of 15 amino acids. Germline lookup yields CDR1 LNHDA and CDR2 SQIVND (reference sequence). V was pared by 1 base and J by 6 bases, with 14 bases between. CDR3 in amino acids: CASSIGGGLLDTQYF. The CDR3 bases are TGTGCCAGTAGTATAGGCGGCGGCCTTTTGGATACGCAGTATTTT.

This clonotype was seen only a few times. V is TRBV11-2 and J is TRBJ2-2; D unclear. CDR1 is SGHAT and CDR2 is FQNNGV in the germline V gene. The CDR3 loop spans 15 amino acids. Trimming took off 7 bases at V and 5 bases at J, with 17 bases between the two ends. CDR3 in amino acids: CASNDLLNPTGELFF. The CDR3 DNA reads as TGTGCCAGCAACGACCTATTAAATCCTACCGGGGAGCTGTTTTTT.

This clonotype has ten or more counts. The CDR3 DNA reads as TGTGCCAGCAGCTTAGATTCCCGGTCTAGCTCCGATGAAGAGACCCAGTACTTC. As protein: CASSLDSRSSSDEETQYF. V usage is TRBV7-8 and J usage is TRBJ2-5, with a possible D match to TRBD2 (5 bases). This CDR3 spans 18 amino acids. Trimming took off 1 base at V and 3 bases at J, with 21 bases between the two ends. Germline values: CDR1 SGHVS, CDR2 FQNEAQ.

This clonotype was seen more than once but under ten times. V is TRBV5-1 and J is TRBJ2-3; TRBD2 aligns across 16 bases. The CDR3 is 16 amino acids. The germline V gene has CDR1 SGHRS and CDR2 YFSETQ. After removal of 3 bases from V and 7 bases from J, the junction contained 5 bases not matched to a gene. The DNA for the CDR3 is TGCGCCAGCAGCTCCGGGACTAGCGGGAGGGCGAATACGCAGTATTTT. This codes for CASSSGTSGRANTQYF. The entire variable domain, with the rest obtained from reference TRBV5-1 and TRBJ2-3, is as follows: KAGVTQTPRYLIKTRGQQVTLSCSPISGHRSVSWYQQTPGQGLQFLFEYFSETQRNKGNFPGRFSGRQFSNSRSEMNVSTLELGDSALYLCASSSGTSGRANTQYFGPGTRLTVL.